Listed here are 29 T cell receptor beta chains from one sample, sequenced in a study of cytomegalovirus exposure and HLA in healthy donors. 60 Vbeta and 13 Jbeta primers were used in PCR. TCRdb's table, derived via immunoSEQ multiplex PCR, lists solely in-frame clones and lacks some. The sample lists 150,000 to 200,000 clones; roughly 83% were seen once. Sequencing input: PBMCs. Source of these receptors: a woman aged 45-60 years in good health and CMV-seronegative.

The V gene is TRBV7-9, the J gene TRBJ2-5, with a weak D call TRBD2 (7 bases). The DNA end is a closer match to TRBJ2-7, so the J assignment may be wrong. Looked up from germline, CDR1 is SEHNR and CDR2 is FQNEAQ (reference sequence). This CDR3 contains 15 residues. Written as DNA, the CDR3 is TGTGCCAGCAGCATACACGGGGGGCCCTCCTACGAGCAGTACTTC. This encodes CASSIHGGPSYEQYF.

This chain connects TRBV5-6 to TRBJ2-1, with D maybe TRBD2 (5 bases). The CDR3 contains 15 residues. Germline-derived CDR1 and CDR2 are SGHDT and YYEEEE. Trimming removed 3 bases at V and 0 bases at J, with 10 bases between. CDR3 protein: CASSYPGSSYNEQFF. CDR3 DNA sequence: TGTGCCAGCAGCTACCCGGGGAGCTCCTACAATGAGCAGTTCTTC.

The chain has TRBV7-9 and TRBJ2-3; 9 bases match TRBD1. After removal of 10 bases from V and 4 bases from J, the junction contained 9 bases not matched to a gene. Per the germline V gene, CDR1 is SEHNR and CDR2 is FQNEAQ (reference sequence). The length of the CDR3 is 14 residues. CDR3 region: CATDRDRASDTQYF. The CDR3 region has the DNA TGTGCCACGGACCGGGACAGGGCGTCAGATACGCAGTATTTT.

In this sample, this clone turned up once. The chain is built from TRBV4-1 and TRBJ2-3; possible D gene TRBD2, 6 bases. Between the trimmed V and J ends, which lost 3 bases and 6 bases, there was a span of 16 bases. The length of the CDR3 is 15 residues. Germline lookup yields CDR1 MGHRA and CDR2 YSYEKL. CDR3 amino acids: CASSHSSAGSDTQYF. In DNA form, the CDR3 reads TGCGCCAGCAGCCATTCCTCAGCGGGTTCGGATACGCAGTATTTT.

J is TRBJ1-4 and V is TRBV6-1; a weak D match, TRBD1 (5 bases). Per germline, CDR1 MNHNS and CDR2 SASEGT. This CDR3 spans 16 amino acids. Trimming took off 3 bases at V and 0 bases at J, with 11 bases between the two ends. For the CDR3, the DNA is TGTGCCAGCAGTGATGCGGGGGGGACAACTAATGAAAAACTGTTTTTT. Translated: CASSDAGGTTNEKLFF.

CDR3 DNA sequence: TGCGCCAGCAGCAAAGGGACAGGGGGGCTGAACACTGAAGCTTTCTTT. It translates to CASSKGTGGLNTEAFF. V and J are TRBV4-3 and TRBJ1-1; 11 bases fit TRBD1. The CDR3 runs 16 residues. Per germline, CDR1 LGHNA and CDR2 YSLEER. Germline trimming cut 5 bases from V and 0 bases from J; bases unmatched to any gene: 5.

This sequence joins TRBV7-2 and TRBJ1-5; perhaps TRBD1 as D (6 bases). The CDR3 is 14 residues long. Looked up from germline, CDR1 is SGHTA and CDR2 is FQGNSA. Trimming left V 1 base short and J 7 bases short, with 11 bases between. The CDR3 DNA follows: TGTGCCAGCAGCTTAGGCAGGGGAGAGCAGCCCCAGCATTTT. Its protein product is CASSLGRGEQPQHF.

The chain recombines TRBV7-9 with TRBJ2-3; maybe TRBD1 (6 bases). V lost 5 bases and J lost 4, with 19 bases in between. CDR3 size: 16 residues. CDR1 is SEHNR and CDR2 is FQNEAQ in the germline V gene (reference sequence). CDR3 amino acids: CASSILRGRSPDTQYF. DNA for the CDR3: TGTGCCAGCAGCATCCTCAGGGGACGGTCGCCAGATACGCAGTATTTT.

The V call is TRBV19, the J call TRBJ2-1; D uncertain. Germline CDR1 and CDR2: LNHDA and SQIVND (reference sequence). Between the trimmed V and J ends, which lost 4 bases and 4 bases, there was a span of 5 bases. The length of the CDR3 is 12 residues. The CDR3 region is CASSTPYNEQFF. CDR3 nucleotides: TGTGCCAGTAGTACCCCTTACAATGAGCAGTTCTTC.

The rearrangement joins TRBV7-6 to TRBJ2-1; 11 nucleotides match TRBD2. Germline assignment: CDR1 SGHVS and CDR2 FNYEAQ. The CDR3 has 16 residues. V dropped 7 bases and J dropped 4; count of bases not matched to a gene: 9. This CDR3 reads CASTPGPSGGYNEQFF. The CDR3 DNA reads TGTGCCAGCACCCCGGGCCCTAGCGGGGGGTACAATGAGCAGTTCTTC.

This clone came up once. The CDR3 sequence is CASRTGQGSPKQYF. The CDR3 bases are TGTGCCAGCAGAACCGGACAGGGGAGTCCCAAGCAGTACTTC. This sequence joins TRBV2 and TRBJ2-7, with 9 bases lining up with TRBD1. This CDR3 has 14 residues. Trimming at V came to 6 bases and at J to 8 bases, leaving 11 bases not matched to a gene. From germline, CDR1 is SNHLY and CDR2 FYNNEI.

The chain recombines TRBV25-1 with TRBJ2-5, with 12 bases fitting TRBD2. Germline CDR1 is MGHDK and CDR2 is SYGVNS. The CDR3 is 14 amino acids. The J segment lost 4 bases and the V segment lost 8 bases, leaving 5 bases of the junction unmatched. The CDR3 bases are TGTGCCAGCGCAGGACTAGCGGGGTTAGAGACCCAGTACTTC. Amino acid sequence: CASAGLAGLETQYF. The complete variable domain, with remaining parts taken from reference TRBV25-1 and TRBJ2-5, reads EADIYQTPRYLVIGTGKKITLECSQTMGHDKMYWYQQDPGMELHLIHYSYGVNSTEKGDLSSESTVSRIRTEHFPLTLESARPSHTSQYLCASAGLAGLETQYFGPGTRLLVL.

The chain joins TRBV7-2 to TRBJ1-1; TRBD1 agrees at 7 bases. V lost 5 bases, J lost 6 bases, and 12 bases stayed unmatched. The CDR3 spans 15 residues. Germline-derived CDR1 and CDR2 are SGHTA and FQGNSA. As DNA, the CDR3 is TGTGCCAGCAGCCGAGGGGGCTCGGGGGAGCCTGAAGCTTTCTTT. Encoded protein: CASSRGGSGEPEAFF.

V and J are TRBV4-2 and TRBJ1-1; TRBD1 matches at 10 bases. V shed 0 bases, J shed 5 bases, and the junction held 6 bases outside the gene matches. This CDR3 is built from 16 residues. Germline loops: CDR1 LGHNA, CDR2 YNFKEQ. The CDR3 is CASSQERQGARTEAFF. The DNA of the CDR3 is TGTGCCAGCAGCCAAGAACGACAGGGGGCGCGGACTGAAGCTTTCTTT.

V gene TRBV9 combines with J gene TRBJ1-1; D not resolved. The length of the CDR3 is 15 residues. V lost 3 bases, J lost 0 bases, and 12 bases lay in between. CDR1 and CDR2 from the germline V gene are SGDLS and YYNGEE. The CDR3 DNA reads TGTGCCAGCAGCGCGGACGGGAACTTGAACACTGAAGCTTTCTTT. This encodes CASSADGNLNTEAFF.

This clone was detected only a few times. The V and J genes are TRBV28 and TRBJ1-3; tentative D call: TRBD1 (6 bases). Germline assignment: CDR1 MDHEN and CDR2 SYDVKM. Trimming stripped 3 bases from V and 3 bases from J, with 12 bases between. The CDR3 consists of 15 residues. CDR3: CASSFRGGRGNTIYF. The DNA of the CDR3 is TGTGCCAGCAGTTTCCGCGGGGGCCGTGGAAACACCATATATTTT.

This clone has only a few counts. The rearrangement joins TRBV5-1 to TRBJ2-1; D is uncertain. The CDR3 spans 13 residues. Trimming took off 1 base at V and 0 bases at J, with 2 bases between the two ends. The germline CDR1 and CDR2 sequences are SGHRS and YFSETQ. In nucleotides, the CDR3 is TGCGCCAGCAGCTTGTACTCCTACAATGAGCAGTTCTTC. As protein: CASSLYSYNEQFF.

The chain recombines TRBV5-1 with TRBJ2-1; TRBD2 matches at 14 bases. Germline trimming cut 4 bases from V and 5 bases from J; bases unmatched to any gene: 5. Germline-derived CDR1 and CDR2 are SGHRS and YFSETQ. This CDR3 has 16 amino acids. CDR3 residues: CASSHGLAGGNNEQFF. The CDR3 DNA follows: TGCGCCAGCAGCCACGGACTAGCGGGGGGCAACAATGAGCAGTTCTTC. The entire variable domain, with the rest obtained from reference TRBV5-1 and TRBJ2-1, is as follows: KAGVTQTPRYLIKTRGQQVTLSCSPISGHRSVSWYQQTPGQGLQFLFEYFSETQRNKGNFPGRFSGRQFSNSRSEMNVSTLELGDSALYLCASSHGLAGGNNEQFFGPGTRLTVL.

In this sample, this clone turned up a few times. The DNA for the CDR3 is TGTGCCAGCAGCAGCAGGGGATTAAACACTGAAGCTTTCTTT. This codes for CASSSRGLNTEAFF. The V and J genes are TRBV7-2 and TRBJ1-1; tentatively, D is TRBD1 (6 bases). This CDR3 has 14 residues. Trimming shortened V by 5 bases and J by 2 bases, and 12 bases separated the two germline ends. Per germline, CDR1 SGHTA and CDR2 FQGNSA.

This chain joins TRBV6-4 and TRBJ2-1; 8 bases align to TRBD2. The J segment lost 7 bases and the V segment lost 6 bases, leaving 8 bases of the junction unmatched. The length of the CDR3 is 14 residues. Per germline, CDR1 MRHNA and CDR2 SNTAGT. CDR3 nucleotides: TGTGCCAGCAGGGATATAGCGGGAAATAATGAGCAGTTCTTC. This sequence encodes CASRDIAGNNEQFF.

V usage is TRBV10-1 and J usage is TRBJ2-4; D gene uncertain. The CDR3 sequence is 15 residues long. Germline CDR1 WNHNN, CDR2 SYGVQD (reference sequence). Trimming stripped 7 bases from V and 2 bases from J, with 15 bases between. CDR3 DNA: TGCGCCAGCATCGACACCTGCTCAACCAAAAACATTCAGTACTTC. This encodes CASIDTCSTKNIQYF.

The chain links TRBV19 to TRBJ1-3; D not resolved. Germline V lookup: CDR1 LNHDA, CDR2 SQIVND (reference sequence). The length of the CDR3 is 14 residues. V was pared by 6 bases and J by 0 bases, with 9 bases between. CDR3 region: CASSHLSSGNTIYF. The CDR3 DNA follows: TGTGCCAGTAGCCACCTCAGCTCTGGAAACACCATATATTTT.

The gene calls are TRBV5-1 and TRBJ2-7; TRBD1 agrees at 8 bases. V shed 3 bases, J shed 6 bases, and the junction held 5 bases outside the gene matches. This CDR3 has 13 amino acids. Germline V gene sequence: CDR1 SGHRS, CDR2 YFSETQ. In DNA form, the CDR3 reads TGCGCCAGCAGCTACCGACAGGGGACCGAGCAGTACTTC. Translated: CASSYRQGTEQYF.

This clone has only one observation. This chain links TRBV30 with TRBJ1-6, with D possibly being TRBD1 (6 bases). The CDR3 contains 16 residues. Trimming cost V 4 bases and J 5 bases, with 18 bases left between them. Looked up from germline, CDR1 is GTSNPN and CDR2 is SVGIG (reference sequence). Here the CDR3 reads CAWKASGAGDNSPLHF. CDR3 DNA sequence: TGTGCCTGGAAGGCCTCAGGGGCGGGGGATAATTCACCCCTCCACTTT.

This chain joins TRBV2 and TRBJ1-4, with no clear D. The CDR3 extends over 12 amino acids. The V gene's germline CDR1 is SNHLY and CDR2 FYNNEI. The V end was cut by 2 bases, the J end by 7 bases, with 5 bases between. CDR3 in DNA: TGTGCCAGCAGTGAATCCCTTGAAAAACTGTTTTTT. Translated: CASSESLEKLFF.

This clone was detected only a few times. The same CDR3 also results from other DNA sequences found in this sample. This chain uses TRBV6-1 with TRBJ1-1, with TRBD1 matching over 7 bases. Unmatched junction bases numbered 2, after V lost 3 bases and J lost 4 bases. This CDR3 contains 13 residues. Germline V CDR1 and CDR2: MNHNS, SASEGT. CDR3 amino acids: CASSERQGTEAFF. The CDR3 nucleotides read TGTGCCAGCAGTGAGAGACAGGGCACTGAAGCTTTCTTT.

This clone was counted between two and nine times. The chain has TRBV2 and TRBJ1-2, with a tentative D call TRBD1 (5 bases). The germline CDR1 and CDR2 sequences are SNHLY and FYNNEI. The CDR3 is 13 residues long. Trimming pared 5 bases from V and 3 bases from J, leaving 10 bases between. The CDR3 loop is CASSYRGYYGYTF. The CDR3 nucleotides are TGTGCCAGCAGTTACCGGGGGTACTATGGCTACACCTTC.

To note about this clone: An end of the junction differs from the germline gene, which may be a read error. V and J are TRBV7-3 and TRBJ2-7, with TRBD2 matching 13 bases. Germline assignment: CDR1 SGHTA and CDR2 FQGTGA. This CDR3 spans 14 amino acids. The CDR3 nucleotides are TGTGCCAGCAGCCCCTCCGGGACTAGCGGGACTATGGACTTC. It specifies CASSPSGTSGTMDF.

The chain uses TRBV5-1 and TRBJ2-1; 10 bases align to TRBD1. The junction had 9 bases not matched to a gene; V was cut back by 4 bases and J by 5 bases. This CDR3 is built from 16 residues. Germline values: CDR1 SGHRS, CDR2 YFSETQ. The CDR3 region has the DNA TGCGCCAGCAGCAGAATGACAGGGGGCGCCGACAATGAGCAGTTCTTC. Amino acids: CASSRMTGGADNEQFF.